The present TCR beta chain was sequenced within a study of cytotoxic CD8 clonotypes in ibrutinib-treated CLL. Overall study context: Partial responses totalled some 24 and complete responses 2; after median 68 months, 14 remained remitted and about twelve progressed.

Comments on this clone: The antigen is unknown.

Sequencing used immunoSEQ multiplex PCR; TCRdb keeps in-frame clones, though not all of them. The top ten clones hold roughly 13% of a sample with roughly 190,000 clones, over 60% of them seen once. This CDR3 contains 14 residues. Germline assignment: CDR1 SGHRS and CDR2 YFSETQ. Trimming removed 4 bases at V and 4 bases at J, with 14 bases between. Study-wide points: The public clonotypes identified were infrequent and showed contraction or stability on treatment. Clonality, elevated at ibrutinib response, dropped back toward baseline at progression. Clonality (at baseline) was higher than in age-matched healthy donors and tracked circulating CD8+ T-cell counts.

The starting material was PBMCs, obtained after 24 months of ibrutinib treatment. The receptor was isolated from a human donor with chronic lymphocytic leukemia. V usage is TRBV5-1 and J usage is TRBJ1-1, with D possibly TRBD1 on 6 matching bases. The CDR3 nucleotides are TGCGCCAGCAGCCCAAGGGGGGCGAGCACTGAAGCTTTCTTT. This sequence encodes CASSPRGASTEAFF. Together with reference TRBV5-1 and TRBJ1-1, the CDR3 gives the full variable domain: KAGVTQTPRYLIKTRGQQVTLSCSPISGHRSVSWYQQTPGQGLQFLFEYFSETQRNKGNFPGRFSGRQFSNSRSEMNVSTLELGDSALYLCASSPRGASTEAFFGQGTRLTVV.